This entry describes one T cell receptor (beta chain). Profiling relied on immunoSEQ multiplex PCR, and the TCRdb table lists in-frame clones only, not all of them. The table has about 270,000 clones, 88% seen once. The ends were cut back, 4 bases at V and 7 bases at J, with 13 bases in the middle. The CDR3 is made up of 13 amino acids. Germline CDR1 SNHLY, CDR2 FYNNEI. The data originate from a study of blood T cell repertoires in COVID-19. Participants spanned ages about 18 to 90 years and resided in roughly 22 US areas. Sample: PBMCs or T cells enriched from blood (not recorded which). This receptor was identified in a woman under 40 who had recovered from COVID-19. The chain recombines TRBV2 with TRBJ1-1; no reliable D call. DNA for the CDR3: TGTGCCAGCAGTGCGACTAGGTCCTATGAAGCTTTCTTT. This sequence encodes CASSATRSYEAFF.